The present T cell receptor beta chain was sequenced within a study of cytomegalovirus exposure and HLA in healthy donors. Study findings and constraints: The study put roughly 160 TCR beta chains on its list as cytomegalovirus-associated.

Points on this clone: Its target is unknown.

CDR1 SGHTA and CDR2 FQGNSA come from the germline V gene. The CDR3 is 18 amino acids. V was cut by 2 bases and J by 2 bases, with 19 bases left in between. Measured with immunoSEQ multiplex PCR; TCRdb has only the in-frame clones, and not every one. This table has some 140,000 clones, about 83% appearing once. The chain recombines TRBV7-2 with TRBJ2-1, with a tentative D call TRBD1 (6 bases). Sequenced material: PBMCs. This receptor was identified in a woman aged 25 to 39 in good health and CMV-seronegative. The CDR3 DNA reads TGTGCCAGCAGCTTAAGGGACGCAGGGGCTACTACCTACAATGAGCAGTTCTTC. Translating gives CASSLRDAGATTYNEQFF.